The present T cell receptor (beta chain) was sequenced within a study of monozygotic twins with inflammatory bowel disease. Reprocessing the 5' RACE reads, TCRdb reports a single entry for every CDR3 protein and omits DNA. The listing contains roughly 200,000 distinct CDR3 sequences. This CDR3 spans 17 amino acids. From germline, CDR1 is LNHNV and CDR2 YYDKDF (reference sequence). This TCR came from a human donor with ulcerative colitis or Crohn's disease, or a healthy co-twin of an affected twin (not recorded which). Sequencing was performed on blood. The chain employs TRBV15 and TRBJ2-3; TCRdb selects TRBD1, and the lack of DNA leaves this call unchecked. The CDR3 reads CATSVFNTGRITDTQYF.